These 9 T cell receptor beta chains share one sample of origin, sequenced in a study of yellow fever vaccine responses in identical twins. TCRdb redid the calling of the RT-PCR reads with MiXCR, one entry per CDR3 protein. Of roughly 5,400 distinct CDR3 sequences in the sample, 86% are singletons; the top ten hold 2.5% to 3.5%. The sample consisted of T cells from blood (PBMCs), unsorted or a sorted subset (not recorded which), taken before or after yellow fever vaccination (not recorded which). These receptors all come from a woman aged 18-35 years who received the yellow fever vaccine.

V and J are TRBV29-1 and TRBJ1-5; perhaps TRBD1 as D (5 bases). This CDR3 spans 12 amino acids. Trimming took off 6 bases at V and 1 base at J, with 7 bases between the two ends. CDR1 and CDR2 from the germline V gene are SQVTM and ANQGSEA. The CDR3 protein is CSVGGSNQPQHF. In nucleotides, the CDR3 is TGCAGCGTGGGGGGGAGCAATCAGCCCCAGCATTTT.

The chain has TRBV15 and TRBJ2-3; D is possibly TRBD2 (6 bases). V shed 3 bases and J shed 5 bases, with 9 bases lying between them. This CDR3 spans 13 amino acids. Per germline, CDR1 LNHNV and CDR2 YYDKDF (reference sequence). CDR3 nucleotide sequence: TGTGCCACCAGCAGGGGACTTGGAGATACGCAGTATTTT. Its translation: CATSRGLGDTQYF. Full variable domain (outside the CDR3, taken from reference TRBV15 and TRBJ2-3): DAMVIQNPRYQVTQFGKPVTLSCSQTLNHNVMYWYQQKSSQAPKLLFHYYDKDFNNEADTPDNFQSRRPNTSFCFLDIRSPGLGDTAMYLCATSRGLGDTQYFGPGTRLTVL.

The chain combines TRBV6-2 or TRBV6-3 with TRBJ2-1; D not resolved. The CDR3 contains 17 residues. CDR1 and CDR2 (germline): MNHEY, SVGEGT. Trimming removed 4 bases from V and 0 bases from J, with 16 bases in between. The CDR3 here is CASSSLSGASSYNEQFF. The DNA of the CDR3 is TGTGCCAGCAGTTCCCTGAGTGGCGCGAGCTCCTACAATGAGCAGTTCTTC.

The rearrangement links TRBV29-1 to TRBJ2-7; TRBD2 might be the D (5 bases). The V end lost 2 bases, the J end lost 7 bases, and 15 bases lay between the germline ends. This CDR3 contains 13 residues. Germline loops: CDR1 SQVTM, CDR2 ANQGSEA. In nucleotides, the CDR3 is TGCAGCGTTGAATTGGGAGACCGCGGGGAGCAGTACTTC. Translation: CSVELGDRGEQYF.

V gene TRBV7-3 combines with J gene TRBJ2-1, with TRBD1 as a possible D gene (5 bases). CDR1 and CDR2 (germline): SGHTA, FQGTGA. The CDR3 runs to 12 residues. The V gene lost 4 bases and the J gene lost 12 bases, with 13 bases spanning the gap. The CDR3 DNA follows: TGTGCCAGCAGCTCTCCAGGGAAGGCGCAGTTCTTC. Translating gives CASSSPGKAQFF.

The chain carries TRBV11-1 and TRBJ1-2; D is possibly TRBD1 (6 bases). With 5 bases removed from V and 4 bases from J, the gap between germline ends came to 11 bases. Germline CDR1 is SGHAT and CDR2 is FQDESV (reference sequence). The CDR3 totals 13 residues. CDR3 region: CASSAQGSYGYTF. In nucleotides, the CDR3 is TGTGCCAGCAGCGCACAGGGTAGCTATGGCTACACCTTC.

This chain connects TRBV10-2 to TRBJ1-5; unclear D gene. Germline lookup yields CDR1 WSHSY and CDR2 SAAADI. Trimming removed 4 bases at V and 1 base at J, with 5 bases between. The CDR3 is 13 amino acids. Here the CDR3 reads CASSGESNQPQHF. CDR3 in DNA: TGCGCCAGCAGTGGGGAGAGCAATCAGCCCCAGCATTTT.

This chain connects TRBV14 to TRBJ2-7, with no clear D. The V and J ends lost 2 bases and 3 bases respectively, with 8 bases between them. The CDR3 length is 13 residues. The germline V gene encodes CDR1 SGHDN and CDR2 FVKESK. The CDR3 DNA sequence: TGTGCCAGCAGCCAACGACACCTCTACGAGCAGTACTTC. Encoded protein: CASSQRHLYEQYF. Looking up the rest from reference TRBV14 and TRBJ2-7 gives the full variable domain: EAGVTQFPSHSVIEKGQTVTLRCDPISGHDNLYWYRRVMGKEIKFLLHFVKESKQDESGMPNNRFLAERTGGTYSTLKVQPAELEDSGVYFCASSQRHLYEQYFGPGTRLTVT.

The J gene is TRBJ2-7, the V gene TRBV4-2, with TRBD1 matching 10 bases. CDR1 is LGHNA and CDR2 is YNFKEQ in the germline V gene. Germline trimming cut 4 bases from V and 4 bases from J; bases unmatched to any gene: 7. The CDR3 spans 15 residues. DNA for the CDR3: TGTGCCAGCAGCCCGGGACAGGGGAAACAGTACGAGCAGTACTTC. Amino acids: CASSPGQGKQYEQYF.